This T cell receptor (beta chain) is from a study of T cell responses to AZD1222 COVID-19 vaccine. The study's findings and limits: Repertoire sampling was restricted to post-peak T cell response timepoints. The donor group comprised mostly white British people and more females; the analysis possibly underestimated clonal diversity. Unmutated variant regions are reportedly the target of nearly half of TCRs that are spike-specific. Spike-specific TCR depth and breadth grew after two AZD1222 doses.

The V end was cut by 0 bases, the J end by 7 bases, with 9 bases between. In germline, CDR1 is MGHRA, CDR2 YSYEKL. This CDR3 is 14 amino acids long. On this clone itself: The antigen is undetermined.

The assay was immunoSEQ multiplex PCR, and TCRdb's table has in-frame clones only and misses some. The profile covers about 77,000 clones, with under 95% appearing a single time and roughly 4.3% taken by the ten largest. The clonotype originates from an adult who received the AZD1222 COVID-19 vaccine. The chain couples TRBV4-1 to TRBJ1-4; D is unclear. The sample was peripheral blood, taken 28 days after the second AZD1222 dose. CDR3 in amino acids: CASSQELMVEKLFF. CDR3 in DNA: TGCGCCAGCAGCCAAGAACTCATGGTTGAAAAACTGTTTTTT.